Reported below is one T cell receptor beta chain. These data originate in a study of blood T cell repertoires in COVID-19. The overall study: COVID-19 samples collected from the United States, Italy and Spain covered acute and convalescent phases. In each case, the material was cDNA or gDNA derived from T cells, B-cell-depleted T cells, or PBMCs.

This CDR3 region has 17 residues. CDR1 and CDR2 from the germline V gene are MDHEN and SYDVKM. Trimming cost V 6 bases and J 8 bases; bases outside gene matches: 20. Produced via immunoSEQ multiplex PCR; TCRdb's table is partial and in-frame only. Here the sample spans about 240,000 clones, roughly 85% being singletons. The sample comprised peripheral blood. The receptor comes from a middle-aged man with COVID-19, enrolled during active disease. V and J are TRBV28 and TRBJ2-5; 8 bases line up with TRBD1. CDR3 nucleotide sequence: TGTGCCAGCAGCCAGCGACAGGGGAGAGAATTTGGGGGTACCCAGTACTTC. Translation gives CASSQRQGREFGGTQYF.